This T cell receptor (beta chain) is drawn from a study of OX40 agonist ivuxolimab in advanced cancers. Study-wide background: Every 2 weeks, patients got intravenous ivuxolimab at one of six dose levels (0.01-10 mg/kg). Enrolled patients in dose escalation had cancers that were hepatocellular carcinoma, melanoma, renal cell or head and neck cancer. Findings and limits, study-wide: The mean number of expanded clones was higher in CD8+ T cells than in CD4+.

The V gene end was trimmed by 1 base and the J gene end by 8 bases; junction bases not matched to a gene: 5. Germline CDR1 MGHDK, CDR2 SYGVNS. This CDR3 spans 14 amino acids. As regards this clone: Its target is unknown.

Method: immunoSEQ multiplex PCR; TCRdb's copy keeps in-frame clones and lacks some. Of some 100,000 clones listed, 65% to 90% are singletons. This TCR was sampled from an adult with an advanced solid tumor such as melanoma, head and neck, liver or kidney cancer. This rearrangement joins TRBV25-1 to TRBJ2-1; 7 positions match TRBD1. The sequenced sample was CD4+ or CD8+ T cells sorted from blood, obtained in a trial of the OX40 agonist ivuxolimab. The CDR3 DNA reads as TGTGCCAGCAGTGAATTCGGACAGGTCCATGAGCAGTTCTTC. Translated, it gives CASSEFGQVHEQFF.